This entry concerns a single TCR beta chain. Clones were read by immunoSEQ multiplex PCR, and TCRdb kept only the in-frame ones, dropping some. Seen here are 40,000 to 65,000 clones, around nine tenths observed once, and the top ten hold about 16%. The data were taken from a study of T cells in localized non-small cell lung cancer. This CDR3 contains 14 residues. Trimming took off 3 bases at V and 4 bases at J, with 10 bases between the two ends. In germline, CDR1 is SGHAT, CDR2 FQNNGV. This chain joins TRBV11-2 and TRBJ1-3, with D uncertain. This receptor was obtained from a female donor with stage II lung adenocarcinoma. This specimen consisted of PBMCs, obtained before any cancer treatment. The CDR3 loop is CASSFIAGGNTIYF. In nucleotides, the CDR3 is TGTGCCAGCAGCTTTATAGCAGGAGGAAACACCATATATTTT.